This TCR beta chain derives from a study of vaccination effects on CD4 cells after COVID-19. Notes on the study in general: After vaccination of healthy people, only 1 of 255 vaccine-induced clones cross-reacted with common cold coronaviruses. The study dataset contains few convalescent patients and includes no early post-infection timepoints. Clones of infection and vaccine origin contracted markedly late after vaccination.

Germline-derived CDR1 and CDR2 are SEHNR and FQNEAQ (reference sequence). CDR3 length: 16 amino acids. The trim removed 5 bases at V and 1 base at J, leaving 9 bases unmatched. Under the ViraFEST assay, PBMC were stimulated with viral peptide pools so that antigen-specific CD4+ T cells expanded. Sequencing was performed afterwards. Isolating CD4+ T cells followed approximately 9 days of culture. Nucleocapsid antibody tests were negative, and the vaccine recipients had no prior SARS-CoV-2 infection. Each well held a few million PBMC cultured with about 10 ug/ml peptides and around 10 IU/ml IL-2. Here immunoSEQ multiplex PCR was the method, and the copy in TCRdb shows in-frame clones only, minus some. Among tens of thousands of clones, approximately 72% were seen once, and the ten largest hold 2.5% to 3.5%. For this clone: The antigen is undetermined.

This TCR was sampled from a human donor who received a COVID-19 vaccine. The sample here was CD4+ T cells from PBMCs cultured with HCoV-NL63 spike peptides, taken before COVID-19 vaccination. V usage is TRBV7-9 and J usage is TRBJ2-7, with TRBD1 identical over 9 bases. The CDR3 DNA reads TGTGCCAGCAGCCTAAACGGACAGGGGTCTTCCTACGAGCAGTACGTC. Amino acid sequence: CASSLNGQGSSYEQYV.